One sample yielded the 5 T cell receptor beta chains listed below, sequenced in a study of identifying expanded T cells in peripheral blood. Data came from immunoSEQ multiplex PCR; TCRdb stores just in-frame clones and leaves some out. The sample has tens of thousands of clones, roughly 85% seen once; the top ten hold roughly 4%. The source material was blood. Receptors were obtained from a person aged 18-70 years in good health.

The rearrangement joins TRBV7-2 to TRBJ2-6, with 7 bases fitting TRBD1. This CDR3 has 18 residues. V shed 5 bases and J 0 bases; nucleotides not matched to a gene: 10. Germline-derived CDR1 and CDR2 are SGHTA and FQGNSA. The CDR3 is CASSETPGQFSGANVLTF. DNA of the CDR3: TGTGCCAGCAGCGAAACTCCGGGACAGTTCTCTGGGGCCAACGTCCTGACTTTC.

The V call is TRBV5-5, the J call TRBJ2-7; 8 positions agree with TRBD1. Germline values: CDR1 SGHKS, CDR2 YYEKEE (reference sequence). CDR3 length: 15 residues. J lost 0 bases, V lost 5 bases, and 7 bases had no gene match. The chain's CDR3 is CASRDWDRPSYEQYF. The CDR3 nucleotides are TGTGCCAGCAGGGACTGGGACAGGCCCTCCTACGAGCAGTACTTC.

J is TRBJ2-7 and V is TRBV15; 9 positions agree with TRBD2. This CDR3 has 14 residues. Germline lookup yields CDR1 LNHNV and CDR2 YYDKDF (reference sequence). With 5 bases clipped from V and 2 bases from J, the junction kept 4 bases outside the gene matches. The CDR3 here is CATSRSGRTYEQYF. The CDR3 nucleotides read TGTGCCACCAGCCGGAGCGGGAGGACCTACGAGCAGTACTTC.

This sequence joins TRBV2 and TRBJ1-3, with 7 positions matching TRBD1. From germline, CDR1 is SNHLY and CDR2 FYNNEI. The CDR3 loop spans 16 amino acids. The J segment lost 4 bases and the V segment lost 6 bases, leaving 12 bases of the junction unmatched. The CDR3 nucleotides are TGTGCCAGCAGATTCGACAGGGCGGTTGGCGGAAACACCATATATTTT. Its protein is CASRFDRAVGGNTIYF.

The V and J genes are TRBV19 and TRBJ1-2; D possibly corresponds to TRBD1 (5 bases). The CDR3 length is 17 residues. V was clipped by 7 bases and J by 3 bases, with 24 bases between them. The germline gives CDR1 LNHDA, CDR2 SQIVND (reference sequence). CDR3: CASTAGQRAKFYYGYTF. The CDR3 region has the DNA TGTGCCAGTACCGCTGGACAAAGGGCGAAATTCTACTATGGCTACACCTTC. Using reference TRBV19 and TRBJ1-2 for the parts outside the CDR3, the full variable domain is DGGITQSPKYLFRKEGQNVTLSCEQNLNHDAMYWYRQDPGQGLRLIYYSQIVNDFQKGDIAEGYSVSREKKESFPLTVTSAQKNPTAFYLCASTAGQRAKFYYGYTFGSGTRLTVV.